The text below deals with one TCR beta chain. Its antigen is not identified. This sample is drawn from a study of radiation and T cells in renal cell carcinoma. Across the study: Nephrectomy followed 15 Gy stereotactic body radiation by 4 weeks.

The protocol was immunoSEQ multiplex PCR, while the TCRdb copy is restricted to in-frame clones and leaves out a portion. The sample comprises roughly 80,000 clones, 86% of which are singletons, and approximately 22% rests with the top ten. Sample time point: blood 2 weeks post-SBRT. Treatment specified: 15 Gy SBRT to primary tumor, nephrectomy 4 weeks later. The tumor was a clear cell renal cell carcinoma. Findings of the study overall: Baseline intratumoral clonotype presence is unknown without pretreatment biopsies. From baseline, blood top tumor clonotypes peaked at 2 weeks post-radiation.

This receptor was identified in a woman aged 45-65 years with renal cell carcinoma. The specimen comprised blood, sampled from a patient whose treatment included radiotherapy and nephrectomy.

The CDR3: CASSRTTVGSTNEKLFF. CDR3 bases: TGCGCCAGCAGCAGAACGACAGTCGGGTCGACTAATGAAAAACTGTTTTTT. The V call is TRBV5-1, the J call TRBJ1-4; TRBD1 might be the D (5 bases). CDR3 length: 17 amino acids. V lost 4 bases, J lost 2 bases, and 18 bases lay in between. Germline V gene data show CDR1 as SGHRS and CDR2 as YFSETQ.